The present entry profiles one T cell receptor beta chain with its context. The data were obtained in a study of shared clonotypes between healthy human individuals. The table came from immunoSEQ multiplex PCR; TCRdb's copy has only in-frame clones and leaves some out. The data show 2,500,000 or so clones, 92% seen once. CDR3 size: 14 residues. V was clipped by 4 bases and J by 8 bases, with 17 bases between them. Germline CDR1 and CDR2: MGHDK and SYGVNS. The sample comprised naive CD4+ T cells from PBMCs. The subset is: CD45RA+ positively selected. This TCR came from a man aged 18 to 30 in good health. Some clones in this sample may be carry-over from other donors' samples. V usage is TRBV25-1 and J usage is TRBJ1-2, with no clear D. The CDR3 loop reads CASSGNRPGGGYTF. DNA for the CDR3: TGTGCCAGCAGTGGGAACCGACCAGGCGGCGGCTACACCTTC.